One and the same sample provided the 14 T cell receptor beta chains below, sequenced in a study of OX40 agonist ivuxolimab in advanced cancers. Data came from immunoSEQ multiplex PCR; TCRdb stores just in-frame clones and leaves some out. Of about 67,000 clones in the sample, 85% were seen once. The source was CD4+ or CD8+ T cells sorted from blood, collected in a trial of the OX40 agonist ivuxolimab. The receptor source for this set is an adult with an advanced solid tumor such as melanoma, head and neck, liver or kidney cancer.

This chain connects TRBV19 to TRBJ1-4, with TRBD1 as a possible D gene (5 bases). CDR1 LNHDA and CDR2 SQIVND come from the germline V gene (reference sequence). The CDR3 is 15 amino acids. V shed 8 bases and J shed 8 bases, with 21 bases lying between them. Written as DNA, the CDR3 is TGTGCCAGTTCACCCCAATCGGGACGAGGGGAAAAACTGTTTTTT. The encoded protein is CASSPQSGRGEKLFF.

This clone showed up just a few times. The rearrangement joins TRBV19 to TRBJ1-1; D uncertain. Trimming left V 6 bases short and J 3 bases short, with 8 bases between. CDR1 is LNHDA and CDR2 is SQIVND in the germline V gene (reference sequence). The CDR3 runs 12 residues. In nucleotides, the CDR3 is TGTGCCAGTAGGGGCAGAGACACTGAAGCTTTCTTT. This translates into CASRGRDTEAFF.

The chain recombines TRBV19 with TRBJ1-5, with 10 positions matching TRBD1. V gave up 9 bases and J gave up 1 base; unmatched junction bases: 6. Germline CDR1 LNHDA, CDR2 SQIVND (reference sequence). The CDR3 runs to 15 residues. CDR3 protein: CASTTGGVSNQPQHF. The CDR3 DNA is TGTGCCAGCACGACAGGGGGCGTAAGCAATCAGCCCCAGCATTTT.

The chain employs TRBV19 and TRBJ1-3; a possible D gene is TRBD1 (6 bases). The CDR3 totals 15 residues. The germline V gene has CDR1 LNHDA and CDR2 SQIVND (reference sequence). V shed 4 bases and J shed 4 bases, with 14 bases lying between them. DNA of the CDR3: TGTGCCAGTAGTAGCTGGCAGGGGACCGGAAACACCATATATTTT. Translating gives CASSSWQGTGNTIYF.

The chain employs TRBV18 and TRBJ2-4, with D perhaps TRBD2 (6 bases). This CDR3 has 15 amino acids. V was pared by 3 bases and J by 5 bases, with 14 bases between. Germline V gives CDR1 KGHSH, CDR2 LQKENI. DNA for the CDR3: TGTGCCAGCTCACCGCCTGGAGGGCCGGAAAACATTCAGTACTTC. Residues: CASSPPGGPENIQYF.

This chain joins TRBV5-1 and TRBJ1-1, with D unresolved. CDR1 and CDR2 (germline): SGHRS, YFSETQ. Trimming took off 3 bases at V and 7 bases at J, with 16 bases between the two ends. The CDR3 is 14 residues long. The CDR3 region is CASSSGPNNVEAFF. The DNA of the CDR3 is TGCGCCAGCAGCTCCGGACCCAACAACGTTGAAGCTTTCTTT.

The chain carries TRBV6-5 and TRBJ2-6; weak D call: TRBD1 (5 bases). The CDR3 has 14 amino acids. Trimming cost V 6 bases and J 4 bases, with 10 bases left between them. Germline V lookup: CDR1 MNHEY, CDR2 SVGAGI. CDR3 sequence reads: CASRAGLGANVLTF. CDR3 nucleotide sequence: TGTGCCAGCAGAGCAGGGTTAGGGGCCAACGTCCTGACTTTC.

The V gene is TRBV27, the J gene TRBJ2-3; 14 nucleotides agree with TRBD2. Germline V gene sequence: CDR1 MNHEY, CDR2 SMNVEV (reference sequence). V lost 6 bases and J lost 1; bases outside the gene matches: 0. The CDR3 length is 15 residues. CDR3 in DNA: TGTGCCAGCAGGGGACTAGCGGGGGGCACAGATACGCAGTATTTT. This sequence encodes CASRGLAGGTDTQYF.

The chain links TRBV2 to TRBJ2-1; 13 bases align to TRBD2. V shed 5 bases, J shed 9 bases, and the junction held 10 bases outside the gene matches. Germline CDR1 SNHLY, CDR2 FYNNEI. This CDR3 is built from 16 residues. This CDR3 is CASSQGLAGVQGEQFF. The CDR3 DNA sequence: TGTGCCAGCAGTCAAGGACTAGCGGGAGTTCAGGGTGAGCAGTTCTTC.

The chain joins TRBV5-1 to TRBJ2-1; no reliable D call. Trimming removed 0 bases from V and 6 bases from J, with 4 bases in between. The CDR3 runs to 12 residues. Germline V gene lookup returns CDR1 SGHRS and CDR2 YFSETQ. CDR3 sequence (DNA): TGCGCCAGCAGCTTGGCTCGCAATGAGCAGTTCTTC. Amino acids: CASSLARNEQFF.

This chain links TRBV19 with TRBJ1-1, with 12 bases that match TRBD1. Germline V gene lookup returns CDR1 LNHDA and CDR2 SQIVND (reference sequence). The CDR3 sequence is 16 residues long. V was clipped by 1 base and J by 5 bases; unmatched bases: 5. The CDR3 protein is CASSIGDRGPWTEAFF. CDR3 nucleotides: TGTGCCAGTAGTATAGGGGACAGGGGGCCTTGGACTGAAGCTTTCTTT. Using reference TRBV19 and TRBJ1-1 for the parts outside the CDR3, the full variable domain is DGGITQSPKYLFRKEGQNVTLSCEQNLNHDAMYWYRQDPGQGLRLIYYSQIVNDFQKGDIAEGYSVSREKKESFPLTVTSAQKNPTAFYLCASSIGDRGPWTEAFFGQGTRLTVV.

This clone was counted once. The chain joins TRBV28 to TRBJ1-3; D is ambiguous. V lost 5 bases and J 4 bases, leaving 3 bases between the germline ends. Germline CDR1 and CDR2: MDHEN and SYDVKM. The CDR3 sequence is 11 residues long. The CDR3 loop is CASSEGNTIYF. DNA for the CDR3: TGTGCCAGCAGTGAAGGAAACACCATATATTTT.

The chain combines TRBV6-1 with TRBJ2-3, with 8 bases lining up with TRBD1. The germline gives CDR1 MNHNS, CDR2 SASEGT. The CDR3 has 14 residues. Losses at the gene ends were 6 bases for V and 4 bases for J; bases not matched to a gene: 6. CDR3 nucleotides: TGTGCCAGCAGAAGGGACAGGCCAGCAGATACGCAGTATTTT. It codes for CASRRDRPADTQYF.

This rearrangement joins TRBV30 to TRBJ1-6; tentatively, D is TRBD1 (6 bases). The CDR3 runs to 17 residues. V gave up 2 bases and J gave up 9 bases, with 23 bases separating them. Per the germline V gene, CDR1 is GTSNPN and CDR2 is SVGIG (reference sequence). The CDR3 bases are TGTGCCTGGAGTCTCTCATACCCAGGGGTGGGTAGTTCACCCCTCCACTTT. It yields the protein CAWSLSYPGVGSSPLHF.